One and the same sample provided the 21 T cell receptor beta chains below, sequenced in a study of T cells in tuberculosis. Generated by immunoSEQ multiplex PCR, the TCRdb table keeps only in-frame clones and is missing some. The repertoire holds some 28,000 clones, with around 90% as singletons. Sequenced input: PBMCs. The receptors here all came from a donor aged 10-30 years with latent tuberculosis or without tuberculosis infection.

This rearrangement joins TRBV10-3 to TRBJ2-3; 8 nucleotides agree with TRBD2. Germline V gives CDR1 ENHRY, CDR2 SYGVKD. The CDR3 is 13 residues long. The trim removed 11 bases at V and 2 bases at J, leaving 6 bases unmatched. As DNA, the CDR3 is TGTGCCGTCCGGGGGGGCCCCACAGATACGCAGTATTTT. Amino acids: CAVRGGPTDTQYF.

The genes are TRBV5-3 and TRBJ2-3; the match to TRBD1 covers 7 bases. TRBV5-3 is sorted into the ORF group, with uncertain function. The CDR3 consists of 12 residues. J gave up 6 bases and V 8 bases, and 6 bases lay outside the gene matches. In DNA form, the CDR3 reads TGTGCCAGCCAGTACAGGGGCGATACGCAGTATTTT. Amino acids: CASQYRGDTQYF.

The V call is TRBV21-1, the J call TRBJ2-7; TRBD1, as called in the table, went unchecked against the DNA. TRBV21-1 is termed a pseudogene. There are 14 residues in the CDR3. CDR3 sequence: CASRVDRDPYEQYF. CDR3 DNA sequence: TGTGCCAGCAGGGTGGACAGGGACCCCTACGAGCAGTACTTC.

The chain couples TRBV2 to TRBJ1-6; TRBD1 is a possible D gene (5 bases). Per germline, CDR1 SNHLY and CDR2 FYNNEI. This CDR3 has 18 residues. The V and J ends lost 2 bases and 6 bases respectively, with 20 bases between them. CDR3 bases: TGTGCCAGCAGTGAACCTGACAGCCTCGGGCCCCTTAATTCACCCCTCCACTTT. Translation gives CASSEPDSLGPLNSPLHF.

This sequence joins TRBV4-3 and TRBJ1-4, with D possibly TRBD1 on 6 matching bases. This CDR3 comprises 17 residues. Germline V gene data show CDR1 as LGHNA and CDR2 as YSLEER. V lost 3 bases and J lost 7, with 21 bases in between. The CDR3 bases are TGCGCCAGCAGCCAGATAGAAGGGCAGGGGATGAGTGAAAAACTGTTTTTT. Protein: CASSQIEGQGMSEKLFF.

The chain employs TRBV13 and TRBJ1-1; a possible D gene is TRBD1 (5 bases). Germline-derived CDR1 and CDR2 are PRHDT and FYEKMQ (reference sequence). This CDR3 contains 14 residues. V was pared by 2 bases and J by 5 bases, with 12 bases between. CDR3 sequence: CASSLRGGRTEAFF. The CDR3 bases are TGTGCCAGCAGCTTAAGGGGAGGGCGAACTGAAGCTTTCTTT.

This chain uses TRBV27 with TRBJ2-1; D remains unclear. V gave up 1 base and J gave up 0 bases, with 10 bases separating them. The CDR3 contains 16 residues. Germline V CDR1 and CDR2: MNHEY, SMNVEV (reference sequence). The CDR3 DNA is TGTGCCAGCAGTTTATGGAGCACGGACTCCTACAATGAGCAGTTCTTC. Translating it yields CASSLWSTDSYNEQFF.

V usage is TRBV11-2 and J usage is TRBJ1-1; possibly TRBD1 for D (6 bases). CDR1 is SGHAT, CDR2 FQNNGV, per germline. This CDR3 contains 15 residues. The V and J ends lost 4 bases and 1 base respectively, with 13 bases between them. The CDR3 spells CASSSMGAGNTEAFF. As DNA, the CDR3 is TGTGCCAGCAGCTCGATGGGGGCCGGGAACACTGAAGCTTTCTTT.

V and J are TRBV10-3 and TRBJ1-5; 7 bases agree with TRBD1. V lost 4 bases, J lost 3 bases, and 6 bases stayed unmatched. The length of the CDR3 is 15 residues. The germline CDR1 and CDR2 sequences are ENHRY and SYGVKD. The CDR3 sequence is CAISVEQGNNQPQHF. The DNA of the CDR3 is TGTGCCATCAGTGTTGAACAGGGGAACAATCAGCCCCAGCATTTT.

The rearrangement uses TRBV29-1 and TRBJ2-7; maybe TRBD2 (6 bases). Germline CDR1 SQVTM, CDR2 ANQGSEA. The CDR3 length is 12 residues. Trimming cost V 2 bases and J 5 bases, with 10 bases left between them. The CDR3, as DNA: TGCAGCGTTGAAAGGCCGGGGGACGAGCAGTACTTC. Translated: CSVERPGDEQYF.

CDR3 nucleotides: TGTGCCACCAGCGAAGGACACCCACCTGCAGGGGCCAACGTCCTGACTTTC. It translates to CATSEGHPPAGANVLTF. The chain links TRBV15 to TRBJ2-6, with D tentatively TRBD1 (5 bases). CDR1 LNHNV and CDR2 YYDKDF come from the germline V gene (reference sequence). This CDR3 contains 17 residues. V was cut by 5 bases and J by 4 bases, with 18 bases left in between.

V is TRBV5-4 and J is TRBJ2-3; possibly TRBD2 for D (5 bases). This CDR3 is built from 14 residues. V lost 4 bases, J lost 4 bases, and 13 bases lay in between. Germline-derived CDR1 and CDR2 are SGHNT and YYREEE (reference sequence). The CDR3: CASSKTGSADTQYF. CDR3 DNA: TGTGCCAGCAGCAAAACGGGGTCGGCAGATACGCAGTATTTT.

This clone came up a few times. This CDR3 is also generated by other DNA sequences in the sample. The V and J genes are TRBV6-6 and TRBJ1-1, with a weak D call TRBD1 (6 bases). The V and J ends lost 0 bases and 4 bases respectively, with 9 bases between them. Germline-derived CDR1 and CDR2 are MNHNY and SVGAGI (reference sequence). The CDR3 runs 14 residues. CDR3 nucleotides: TGTGCCAGCAGTTACTCGAGGGGGACCACTGAAGCTTTCTTT. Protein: CASSYSRGTTEAFF.

The CDR3 here is CASRLRLAGPYNEQFF. CDR3 DNA: TGTGCCAGCAGATTAAGACTAGCGGGGCCCTACAATGAGCAGTTCTTC. The V call is TRBV7-2, the J call TRBJ2-1; TRBD2 aligns across 11 bases. The germline gives CDR1 SGHTA, CDR2 FQGNSA. The CDR3 is made up of 16 amino acids. With 6 bases clipped from V and 2 bases from J, the junction kept 6 bases outside the gene matches. Filled out from reference TRBV7-2 and TRBJ2-1, the complete variable domain reads GAGVSQSPSNKVTEKGKDVELRCDPISGHTALYWYRQSLGQGLEFLIYFQGNSAPDKSGLPSDRFSAERTGGSVSTLTIQRTQQEDSAVYLCASRLRLAGPYNEQFFGPGTRLTVL.

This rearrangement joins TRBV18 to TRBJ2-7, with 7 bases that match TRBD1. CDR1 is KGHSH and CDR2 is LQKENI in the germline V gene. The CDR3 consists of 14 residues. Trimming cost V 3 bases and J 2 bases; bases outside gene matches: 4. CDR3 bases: TGTGCCAGCTCACCGGACAGGATGACCTACGAGCAGTACTTC. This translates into CASSPDRMTYEQYF.

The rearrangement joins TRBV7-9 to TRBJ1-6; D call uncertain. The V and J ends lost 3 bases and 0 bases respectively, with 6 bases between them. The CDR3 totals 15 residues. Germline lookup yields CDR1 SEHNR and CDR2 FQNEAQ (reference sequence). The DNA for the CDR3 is TGTGCCAGCAGCTTTTCGAGCTCCTATAATTCACCCCTCCACTTT. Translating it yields CASSFSSSYNSPLHF.

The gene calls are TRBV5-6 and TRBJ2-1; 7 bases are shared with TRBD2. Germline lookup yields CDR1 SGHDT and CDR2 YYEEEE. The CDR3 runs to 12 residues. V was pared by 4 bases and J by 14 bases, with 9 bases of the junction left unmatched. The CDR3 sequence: CASSRAGMGEFF. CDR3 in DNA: TGTGCCAGCAGCCGAGCGGGGATGGGGGAGTTCTTC.

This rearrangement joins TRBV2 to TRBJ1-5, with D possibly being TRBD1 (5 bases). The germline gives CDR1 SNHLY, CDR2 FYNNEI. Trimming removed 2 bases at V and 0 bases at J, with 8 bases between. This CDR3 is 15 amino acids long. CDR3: CASSEQGYSNQPQHF. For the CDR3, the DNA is TGTGCCAGCAGTGAACAGGGCTATAGCAATCAGCCCCAGCATTTT. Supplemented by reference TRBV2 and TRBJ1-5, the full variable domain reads EPEVTQTPSHQVTQMGQEVILRCVPISNHLYFYWYRQILGQKVEFLVSFYNNEISEKSEIFDDQFSVERPDGSNFTLKIRSTKLEDSAMYFCASSEQGYSNQPQHFGDGTRLSIL.

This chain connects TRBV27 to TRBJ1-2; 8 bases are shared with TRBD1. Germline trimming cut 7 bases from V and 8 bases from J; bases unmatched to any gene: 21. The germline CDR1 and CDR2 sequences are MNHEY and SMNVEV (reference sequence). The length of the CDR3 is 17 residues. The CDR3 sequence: CASTSANRDRRSGGYTF. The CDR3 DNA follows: TGTGCCAGCACCTCTGCCAACCGGGACAGGCGTTCTGGGGGCTACACCTTC.

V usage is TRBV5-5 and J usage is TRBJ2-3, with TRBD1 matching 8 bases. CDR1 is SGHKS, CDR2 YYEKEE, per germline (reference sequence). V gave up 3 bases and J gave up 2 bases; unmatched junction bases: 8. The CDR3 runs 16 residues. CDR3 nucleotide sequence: TGTGCCAGCAGCTCACCCGGGACAGGACCCACAGATACGCAGTATTTT. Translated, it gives CASSSPGTGPTDTQYF.

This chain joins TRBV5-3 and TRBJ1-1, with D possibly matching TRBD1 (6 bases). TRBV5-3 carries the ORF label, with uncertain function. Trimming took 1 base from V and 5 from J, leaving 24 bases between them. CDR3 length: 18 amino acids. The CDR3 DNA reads TGTGCCAGAAGCTTGAGTGGGCGTCCCCGACAGGCGTATACTGAAGCTTTCTTT. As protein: CARSLSGRPRQAYTEAFF.